This T cell receptor beta chain was sequenced in a study of blood T cell repertoires in COVID-19. Across the study: Collection of acute and convalescent COVID-19 samples took place in the United States, Italy and Spain. T cells, B-cell-depleted T cells, or PBMCs provided the cDNA or gDNA that served as material.

The V gene end was trimmed by 0 bases and the J gene end by 7 bases; junction bases not matched to a gene: 3. From germline, CDR1 is MNHEY and CDR2 SVGAGI. The CDR3 length is 15 residues. In the source study's methods: Researchers report that nucleated cell counts were estimated from reference gene primer amplification. Produced via immunoSEQ multiplex PCR; TCRdb's table is partial and in-frame only. V, J and clone size reflect that table, while D and trimming were determined from the DNA. The sample contains around 320,000 clones, approximately 88% of which appear only once. Sequenced: peripheral blood. This clonotype was obtained from a woman in her twenties or thirties who had recovered from COVID-19. The V call is TRBV6-5, the J call TRBJ2-1, with 10 positions matching TRBD1. The CDR3 reads CASSYSGTGANEQFF. In nucleotides, the CDR3 is TGTGCCAGCAGTTACTCTGGGACAGGGGCGAATGAGCAGTTCTTC.